One sample yielded the 10 T cell receptor beta chains listed below, sequenced in a study of cytomegalovirus exposure and HLA in healthy donors. Both 60 Vbeta primers and 13 Jbeta primers went into the PCR. Repertoires were generated with immunoSEQ multiplex PCR, while TCRdb's copy carries only in-frame clones and drops some. Its listing shows 200,000 to 250,000 clones. The sequenced material came from PBMCs. All receptors come from a woman aged 25 to 39 in good health and CMV-seropositive.

The genes are TRBV18 and TRBJ2-3; 10 bases fit TRBD2. V dropped 2 bases and J dropped 4; count of bases not matched to a gene: 9. The CDR3 sequence is 17 residues long. Germline values: CDR1 KGHSH, CDR2 LQKENI. CDR3 in amino acids: CASSPSIAGGPADTQYF. The CDR3 DNA reads as TGTGCCAGCTCACCAAGTATAGCGGGAGGCCCCGCAGATACGCAGTATTTT.

This chain connects TRBV18 to TRBJ2-2, with TRBD1 as a possible D gene (5 bases). CDR1 and CDR2 (germline): KGHSH, LQKENI. Trimming removed 4 bases from V and 4 bases from J, with 7 bases in between. The CDR3 runs 13 residues. The CDR3 sequence is CASSQDITGELFF. The CDR3 nucleotides are TGTGCCAGCTCACAGGACATCACCGGGGAGCTGTTTTTT.

The chain joins TRBV27 to TRBJ2-1; TRBD1 matches 7 bases. Looked up from germline, CDR1 is MNHEY and CDR2 is SMNVEV (reference sequence). After removal of 5 bases from V and 0 bases from J, the junction contained 10 bases not matched to a gene. The CDR3 covers 17 residues. The CDR3, as DNA: TGTGCCAGCAGTCCAAGACAGGGCAACCCCTCCTACAATGAGCAGTTCTTC. This gives the protein CASSPRQGNPSYNEQFF.

The V and J genes are TRBV7-2 and TRBJ1-3, with D possibly matching TRBD1 (5 bases). CDR3 length equals 15 residues. CDR1 and CDR2 (germline): SGHTA, FQGNSA. Trimming removed 0 bases from V and 2 bases from J, with 8 bases in between. The CDR3 sequence: CASSLARGAGNTIYF. In nucleotides, the CDR3 is TGTGCCAGCAGCTTAGCACGGGGGGCTGGAAACACCATATATTTT.

The chain couples TRBV19 to TRBJ1-6; TRBD1 aligns across 7 bases. CDR3 length: 12 amino acids. Germline-derived CDR1 and CDR2 are LNHDA and SQIVND (reference sequence). The V segment lost 4 bases and the J segment 16 bases; nucleotides outside the gene matches: 7. The CDR3 DNA sequence: TGTGCCAGTAGTAATAACAGGGGAATTCTCCACTTT. It specifies CASSNNRGILHF.

V is TRBV2 and J is TRBJ2-1; a possible D gene is TRBD1 (5 bases). V was cut by 7 bases and J by 5 bases, with 9 bases left in between. The CDR3 runs to 12 residues. Germline loops: CDR1 SNHLY, CDR2 FYNNEI. CDR3 residues: CASMAGNNEQFF. For the CDR3, the DNA is TGTGCCAGCATGGCAGGGAACAATGAGCAGTTCTTC.

V and J are TRBV7-8 and TRBJ1-1, with a tentative D call TRBD1 (5 bases). V lost 5 bases and J 4 bases, leaving 14 bases between the germline ends. Germline lookup yields CDR1 SGHVS and CDR2 FQNEAQ. CDR3 size: 14 residues. CDR3 sequence (DNA): TGTGCCAGCAGCCTTGTCACAGGTGGCACTGAAGCTTTCTTT. Translated: CASSLVTGGTEAFF.

J is TRBJ2-5 and V is TRBV7-2; D is possibly TRBD1 (6 bases). Trimming took off 10 bases at V and 5 bases at J, with 11 bases between the two ends. The CDR3 contains 11 residues. Germline V gene sequence: CDR1 SGHTA, CDR2 FQGNSA. CDR3 DNA: TGTGCCACAGGGGCTGCGGAGACCCAGTACTTC. Translated, it gives CATGAAETQYF.

The chain couples TRBV6-5 to TRBJ2-1, with 11 nucleotides matching TRBD2. J lost 10 bases, V lost 8 bases, and 4 bases had no gene match. CDR3 size: 12 residues. Per the germline V gene, CDR1 is MNHEY and CDR2 is SVGAGI. CDR3 amino acids: CASGASGREQFF. DNA of the CDR3: TGTGCCAGCGGGGCTAGCGGGAGGGAGCAGTTCTTC.

The V and J genes are TRBV18 and TRBJ1-1; 9 positions agree with TRBD1. Germline V gives CDR1 KGHSH, CDR2 LQKENI. The CDR3 length is 14 residues. Trimming at V came to 4 bases and at J to 1 base, leaving 1 base not matched to a gene. CDR3 sequence (DNA): TGTGCCAGCTCACGGACAGGGGAGAACACTGAAGCTTTCTTT. Amino acids: CASSRTGENTEAFF. The full variable domain, its missing parts supplied by reference TRBV18 and TRBJ1-1, is NAGVMQNPRHLVRRRGQEARLRCSPMKGHSHVYWYRQLPEEGLKFMVYLQKENIIDESGMPKERFSAEFPKEGPSILRIQQVVRGDSAAYFCASSRTGENTEAFFGQGTRLTVV.